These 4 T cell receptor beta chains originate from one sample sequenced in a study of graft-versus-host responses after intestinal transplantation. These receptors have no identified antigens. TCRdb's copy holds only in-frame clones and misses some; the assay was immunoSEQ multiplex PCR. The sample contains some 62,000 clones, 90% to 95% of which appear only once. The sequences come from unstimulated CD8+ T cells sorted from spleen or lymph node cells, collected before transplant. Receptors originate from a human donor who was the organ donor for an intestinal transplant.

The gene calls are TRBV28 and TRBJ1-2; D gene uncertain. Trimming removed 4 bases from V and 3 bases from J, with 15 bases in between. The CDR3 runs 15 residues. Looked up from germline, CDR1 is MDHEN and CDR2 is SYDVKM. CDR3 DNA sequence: TGTGCCAGCAGTTATCACAGATTAAAGCACTATGGCTACACCTTC. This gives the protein CASSYHRLKHYGYTF.

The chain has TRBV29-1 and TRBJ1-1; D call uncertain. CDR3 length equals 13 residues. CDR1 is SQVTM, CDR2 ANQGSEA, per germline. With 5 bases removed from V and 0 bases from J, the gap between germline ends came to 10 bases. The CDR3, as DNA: TGCAGCGTTACCGACACGCTGAACACTGAAGCTTTCTTT. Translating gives CSVTDTLNTEAFF.

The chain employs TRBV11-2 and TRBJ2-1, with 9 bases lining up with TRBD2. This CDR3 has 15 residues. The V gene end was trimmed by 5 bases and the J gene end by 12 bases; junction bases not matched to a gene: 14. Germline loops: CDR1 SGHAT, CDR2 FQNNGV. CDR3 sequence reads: CASSGGGLAIKGQFF. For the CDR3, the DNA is TGTGCCAGCAGCGGAGGTGGACTAGCGATCAAAGGGCAGTTCTTC.

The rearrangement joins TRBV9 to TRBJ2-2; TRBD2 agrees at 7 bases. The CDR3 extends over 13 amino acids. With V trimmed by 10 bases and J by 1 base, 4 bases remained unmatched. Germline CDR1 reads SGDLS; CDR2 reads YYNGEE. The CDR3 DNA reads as TGTGCCTGTTCTAGCGGGAACACCGGGGAGCTGTTTTTT. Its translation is CACSSGNTGELFF.